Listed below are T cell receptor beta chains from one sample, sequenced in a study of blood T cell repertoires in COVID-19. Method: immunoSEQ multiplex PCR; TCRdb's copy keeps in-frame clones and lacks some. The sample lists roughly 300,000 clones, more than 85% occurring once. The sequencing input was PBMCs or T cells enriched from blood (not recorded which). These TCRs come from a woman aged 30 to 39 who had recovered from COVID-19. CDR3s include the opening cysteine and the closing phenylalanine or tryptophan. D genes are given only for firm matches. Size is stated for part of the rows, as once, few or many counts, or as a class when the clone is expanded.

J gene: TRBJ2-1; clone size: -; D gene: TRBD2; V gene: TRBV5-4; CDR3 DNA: TGTGCCAGCAGCTCTAAGAGGGAGGGCTACAATGAGCAGTTCTTC; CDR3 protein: CASSSKREGYNEQFF
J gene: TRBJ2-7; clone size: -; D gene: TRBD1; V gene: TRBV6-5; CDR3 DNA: TGTGCCAGCAGTTACAGTGGACAGGGGGCCTACGAGCAGTACTTC; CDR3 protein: CASSYSGQGAYEQYF
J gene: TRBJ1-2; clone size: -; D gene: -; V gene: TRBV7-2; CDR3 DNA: TGTGCCAGCAGCTTAGCGCGCTCAGGCTCACTCTACACCTTC; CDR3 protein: CASSLARSGSLYTF
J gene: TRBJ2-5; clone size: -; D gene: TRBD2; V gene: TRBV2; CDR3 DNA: TGTGCCAGCATGGCGCGGGAGGGCCCGTGGGAGACCCAGTACTTC; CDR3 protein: CASMAREGPWETQYF
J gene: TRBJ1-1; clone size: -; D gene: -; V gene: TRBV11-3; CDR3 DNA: TGTGCCAGCAGCTCTGATCGGGGGAACACTGAAGCTTTCTTT; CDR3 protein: CASSSDRGNTEAFF
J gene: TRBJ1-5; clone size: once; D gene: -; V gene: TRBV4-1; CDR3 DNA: TGCGCCAGCAGCCAAGGTGACCTCGGGAATCAGCCCCAGCATTTT; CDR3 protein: CASSQGDLGNQPQHF
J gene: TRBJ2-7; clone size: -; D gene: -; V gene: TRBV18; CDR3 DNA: TGTGCCAGCTCACCATCCGTGGGCACCAACTACGAGCAGTACTTC; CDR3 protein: CASSPSVGTNYEQYF
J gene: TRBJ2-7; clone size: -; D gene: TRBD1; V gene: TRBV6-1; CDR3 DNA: TGTGCCAGCAGTGAAGCTAACCTTCCGGGACAGGGCTCCTACGAGCAGTACTTC; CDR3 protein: CASSEANLPGQGSYEQYF
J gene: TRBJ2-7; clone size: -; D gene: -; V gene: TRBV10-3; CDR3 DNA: TGTGCCATCAGTGAATCCGGACTGCCATACGAGCAGTACTTC; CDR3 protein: CAISESGLPYEQYF
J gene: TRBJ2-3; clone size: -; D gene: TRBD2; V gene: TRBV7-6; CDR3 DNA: TGTGCCAGCAGCTTAACTAGCGGACTAAGCACAGATACGCAGTATTTT; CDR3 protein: CASSLTSGLSTDTQYF
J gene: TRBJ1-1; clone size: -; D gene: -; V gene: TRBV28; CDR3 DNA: TGTGCCAGCAGTTTGATGGGGGAGGACACTGAAGCTTTCTTT; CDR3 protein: CASSLMGEDTEAFF
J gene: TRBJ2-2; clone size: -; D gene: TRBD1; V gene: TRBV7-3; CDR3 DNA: TGTGCCAGCAGCCGGACAGGGCCCCGGGAGCTGTTTTTT; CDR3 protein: CASSRTGPRELFF
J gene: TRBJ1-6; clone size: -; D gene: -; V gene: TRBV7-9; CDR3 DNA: TGTGCCAGCAGCTTAACAGGAATTAATTCACCCCTCCACTTT; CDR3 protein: CASSLTGINSPLHF
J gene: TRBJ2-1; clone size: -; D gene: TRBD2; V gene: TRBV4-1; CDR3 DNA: TGCGCCAGCAGCCAATGGACTAGCGGTTCCAATGAGCAGTTCTTC; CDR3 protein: CASSQWTSGSNEQFF
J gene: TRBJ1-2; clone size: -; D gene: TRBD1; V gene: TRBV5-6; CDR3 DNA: TGTGCCAGCAGCAGGACAGGGGTGTATGGCTACACCTTC; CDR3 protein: CASSRTGVYGYTF
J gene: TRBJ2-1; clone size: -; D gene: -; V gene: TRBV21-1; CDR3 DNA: TGTGCCAGCAGCAACACCGGGACTAGCGGGAGTTTCTACAATGAGCAGTTCTTC; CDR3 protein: CASSNTGTSGSFYNEQFF
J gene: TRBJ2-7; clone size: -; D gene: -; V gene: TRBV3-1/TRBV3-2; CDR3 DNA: TGTGCCAGCAGCCCCATCAGACTCCCCAGTTCCCCCGAGCAGTACTTC; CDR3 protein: CASSPIRLPSSPEQYF
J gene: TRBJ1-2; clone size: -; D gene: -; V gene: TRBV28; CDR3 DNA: TGTGCCAGCAGCGGGGGGGTTTGGGAGGTTGGCTACACCTTC; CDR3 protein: CASSGGVWEVGYTF
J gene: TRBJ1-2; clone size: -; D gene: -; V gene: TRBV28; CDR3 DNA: TGTGCCAGCGGGGGGGGGTCCTATGGCTACACCTTC; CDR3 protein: CASGGGSYGYTF
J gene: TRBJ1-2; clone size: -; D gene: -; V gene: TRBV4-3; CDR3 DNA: TGCGCCAGCAGCCAAGATTTGGGAGGGCACTATGGCTACACCTTC; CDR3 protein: CASSQDLGGHYGYTF
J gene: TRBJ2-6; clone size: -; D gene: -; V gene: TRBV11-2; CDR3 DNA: TGTGCCAGCAGCCCCATCTCTGGGGCCAACGTCCTGACTTTC; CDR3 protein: CASSPISGANVLTF
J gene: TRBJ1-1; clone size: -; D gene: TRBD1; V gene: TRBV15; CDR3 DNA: TGTGCCACCAGCAGATACGGACAGGGGAACACTGAAGCTTTCTTT; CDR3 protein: CATSRYGQGNTEAFF
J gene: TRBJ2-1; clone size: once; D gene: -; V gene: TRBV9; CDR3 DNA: TGTGCCAGCAGCGCCGGGACTGCAAGCTCCTACAATGAGCAGTTCTTC; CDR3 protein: CASSAGTASSYNEQFF
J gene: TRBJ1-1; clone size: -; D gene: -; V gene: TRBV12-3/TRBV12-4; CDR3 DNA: TGTGCCAGCAGTCCGGGGACACCCCATGAAGCTTTCTTT; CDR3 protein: CASSPGTPHEAFF
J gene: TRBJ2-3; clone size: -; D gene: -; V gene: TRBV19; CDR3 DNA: TGTGCCAGCAACAGATTAGGGACTTACACAGATACGCAGTATTTT; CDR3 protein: CASNRLGTYTDTQYF
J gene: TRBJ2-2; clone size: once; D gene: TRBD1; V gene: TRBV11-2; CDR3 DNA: TGTGCCAGCAGACGACCGGGACAGAGAACCGGGGAGCTGTTTTTT; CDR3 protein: CASRRPGQRTGELFF
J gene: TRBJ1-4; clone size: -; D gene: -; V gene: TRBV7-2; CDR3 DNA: TGTGCCAGCAGCCCCCCAGGGGTGAGGAATGAAAAACTGTTTTTT; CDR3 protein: CASSPPGVRNEKLFF
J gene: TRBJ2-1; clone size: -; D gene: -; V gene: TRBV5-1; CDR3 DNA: TGCGCCAGCAGCCCTTCCAGGGGTCTTAGCTCCTACAATGAGCAGTTCTTC; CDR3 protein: CASSPSRGLSSYNEQFF
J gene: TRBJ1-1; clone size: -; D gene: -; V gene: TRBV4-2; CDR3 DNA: TGTGCCAGCAGCCAAGAGTACGGGACTGAAGCTTTCTTT; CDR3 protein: CASSQEYGTEAFF
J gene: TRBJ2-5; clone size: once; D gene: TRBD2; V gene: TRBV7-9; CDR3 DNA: TGTGCCAGCAGCCCAACTAGCGGGAGTGAGACCCAGTACTTC; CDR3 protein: CASSPTSGSETQYF
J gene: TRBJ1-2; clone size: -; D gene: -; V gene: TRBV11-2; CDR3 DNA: TGTGCCAGCAGCTCGCACGGTAACTATGGCTACACCTTC; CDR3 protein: CASSSHGNYGYTF
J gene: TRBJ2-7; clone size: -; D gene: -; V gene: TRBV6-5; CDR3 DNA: TGTGCCAGCAGGGGCCCCAGCCAATTCTACGAGCAGTACTTC; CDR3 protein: CASRGPSQFYEQYF
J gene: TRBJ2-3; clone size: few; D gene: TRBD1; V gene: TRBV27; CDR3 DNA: TGTGCCAGCAGAGGAGGACAGGATCAGTATTTT; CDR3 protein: CASRGGQDQYF
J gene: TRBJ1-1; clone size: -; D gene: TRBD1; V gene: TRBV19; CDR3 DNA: TGTGCCAGTAGTAGAGCAACAGGGGGCTTTACTGAAGCTTTCTTT; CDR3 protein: CASSRATGGFTEAFF
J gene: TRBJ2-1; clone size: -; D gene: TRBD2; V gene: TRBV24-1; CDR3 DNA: TGTGCCACCGAGCGGGAGTCAGGTGAGCAGTTCTTC; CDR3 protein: CATERESGEQFF
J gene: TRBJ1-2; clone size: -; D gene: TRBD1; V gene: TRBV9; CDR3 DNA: TGTGCCAGCAGCGTAGGGGACAGGGGGTTCTATGGCTACACCTTC; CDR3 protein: CASSVGDRGFYGYTF
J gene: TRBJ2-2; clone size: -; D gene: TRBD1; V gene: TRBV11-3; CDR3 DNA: TGTGCCAGCAGCCCCCGGGACAGGGGCAGCGGGGAGCTGTTTTTT; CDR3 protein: CASSPRDRGSGELFF
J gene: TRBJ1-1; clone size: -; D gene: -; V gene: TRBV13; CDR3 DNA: TGTGCCAGCAGCTTGAGGACAGAGTACACTGAAGCTTTCTTT; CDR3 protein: CASSLRTEYTEAFF
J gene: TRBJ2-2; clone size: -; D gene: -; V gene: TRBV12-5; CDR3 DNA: TGTGCTAGTGGTTTGGCCGACAAACAGGGTAGTGGCACCGGGGAGCTGTTTTTT; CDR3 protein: CASGLADKQGSGTGELFF
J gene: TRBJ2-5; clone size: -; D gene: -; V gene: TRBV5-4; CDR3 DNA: TGTGCCAGCAGCTTGGCCGGGGTGACCCAGTACTTC; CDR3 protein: CASSLAGVTQYF
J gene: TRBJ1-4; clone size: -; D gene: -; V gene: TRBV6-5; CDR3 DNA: TGTGCCAGCAGTTACGGGCAGGGGATTGGGAAACTGTTTTTT; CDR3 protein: CASSYGQGIGKLFF
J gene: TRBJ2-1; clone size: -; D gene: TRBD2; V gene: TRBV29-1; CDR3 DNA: TGCAGCGTTGGTACTCCGGGGGGGGTCAATGAGCAGTTCTTC; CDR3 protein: CSVGTPGGVNEQFF
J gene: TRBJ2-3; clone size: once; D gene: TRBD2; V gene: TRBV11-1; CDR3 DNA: TGTGCCAGCAGCCCGGGACTAGGGTCAGATACGCAGTATTTT; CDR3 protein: CASSPGLGSDTQYF
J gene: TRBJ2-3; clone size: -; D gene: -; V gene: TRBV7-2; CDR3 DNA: TGTGCCAGCAGCTTTTCAACGCAGGGCGATACGCAGTATTTT; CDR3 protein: CASSFSTQGDTQYF
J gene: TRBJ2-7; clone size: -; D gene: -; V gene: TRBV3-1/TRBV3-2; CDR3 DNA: TGTGCCAGCAGCCCAGGACTGGCCTCCTACGAGCAGTACTTC; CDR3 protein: CASSPGLASYEQYF
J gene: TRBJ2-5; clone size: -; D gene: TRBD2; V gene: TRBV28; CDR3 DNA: TGTGCCAGCAGTCCGGGGGGGACACGGGAGACCCAGTACTTC; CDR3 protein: CASSPGGTRETQYF